The 30 T cell receptor beta chains listed next were all sequenced from one sample in a study of beta chain features in type 1 diabetes. Sequenced material consisted of expressed TCRB transcripts (all of the isolated RNA was reverse transcribed). Assay: immunoSEQ multiplex PCR; the TCRdb copy retains only in-frame clones and omits some. The table lists over 300,000 clones, approximately 8% of them singletons. The sequencing input was central memory CD4+ T cells from blood. These receptors all come from a woman younger than 30 in good health.

V is TRBV29-1 and J is TRBJ2-7; D may be TRBD1 (5 bases). This CDR3 contains 13 residues. V lost 2 bases, J lost 6 bases, and 14 bases lay in between. The germline gives CDR1 SQVTM, CDR2 ANQGSEA. CDR3 nucleotides: TGCAGCGTTGAACTACAGAAGGGGTCCGAGCAGTACTTC. Protein product: CSVELQKGSEQYF.

The chain uses TRBV29-1 and TRBJ2-7; the match to TRBD1 covers 10 bases. This CDR3 has 15 amino acids. V lost 4 bases and J lost 0; bases outside the gene matches: 6. Germline-derived CDR1 and CDR2 are SQVTM and ANQGSEA. The CDR3 DNA reads TGCAGCGTTGTGCCGAGACAGGGGGCCTCCTACGAGCAGTACTTC. Its translation is CSVVPRQGASYEQYF.

In this sample, this clone turned up a few times. The chain recombines TRBV7-9 with TRBJ2-3; a possible D gene is TRBD1 (6 bases). V was clipped by 1 base and J by 3 bases, with 23 bases between them. The CDR3 covers 19 residues. CDR1 is SEHNR, CDR2 FQNEAQ, per germline (reference sequence). For the CDR3, the DNA is TGTGCCAGCAGCTTAGGAGCCTTCACAGGGCCTGCGCGGACAGATACGCAGTATTTT. Translated, it gives CASSLGAFTGPARTDTQYF.

The chain joins TRBV29-1 to TRBJ1-1, with 8 positions matching TRBD1. The ends lost 7 bases at V and 1 base at J; junction bases unmatched: 8. Germline CDR1 is SQVTM and CDR2 is ANQGSEA. This CDR3 is built from 14 residues. CDR3 loop: CSADRGLTNTEAFF. For the CDR3, the DNA is TGCAGCGCCGACAGGGGACTAACGAACACTGAAGCTTTCTTT.

This clone was counted at least ten times. This chain links TRBV7-2 with TRBJ2-4; 7 nucleotides agree with TRBD1. Germline V gene data show CDR1 as SGHTA and CDR2 as FQGNSA. V shed 1 base and J 1 base; nucleotides not matched to a gene: 1. This CDR3 is 15 amino acids long. In DNA form, the CDR3 reads TGTGCCAGCAGCTTAGAACAGGGGGCCAAAAACATTCAGTACTTC. As protein: CASSLEQGAKNIQYF.

Worth noting for this clone: One end of the junction does not line up with germline, which may come from a read error. This sequence joins TRBV7-7 and TRBJ2-5; 7 nucleotides agree with TRBD1. This CDR3 is 17 amino acids long. Germline-derived CDR1 and CDR2 are SSHAT and FNYEAQ (reference sequence). CDR3 nucleotide sequence: TGTGCTAGCAGCTTACTCCCCGCGACAGGGACCAAAGAGACCCAGTACTTC. This sequence encodes CASSLLPATGTKETQYF.

This chain's CDR3 is CASSQGTAQGQNEQYF. As DNA, the CDR3 is TGCGCCAGCAGCCAAGGCACGGCACAGGGTCAGAACGAGCAGTACTTC. The chain employs TRBV4-3 and TRBJ2-7; perhaps TRBD1 as D (6 bases). The germline V gene encodes CDR1 LGHNA and CDR2 YSLEER. The CDR3 loop spans 16 amino acids. The germline V and J ends were trimmed by 1 base and 5 bases, with 18 bases remaining between them.

J is TRBJ1-4 and V is TRBV28, with D uncertain. Trimming cost V 6 bases and J 0 bases, with 8 bases left between them. The germline V gene encodes CDR1 MDHEN and CDR2 SYDVKM. This CDR3 has 14 residues. The CDR3 sequence: CASSLVATNEKLFF. The CDR3 DNA follows: TGTGCCAGCAGCTTAGTTGCAACTAATGAAAAACTGTTTTTT. The whole variable domain, remainder taken from reference TRBV28 and TRBJ1-4, is DVKVTQSSRYLVKRTGEKVFLECVQDMDHENMFWYRQDPGLGLRLIYFSYDVKMKEKGDIPEGYSVSREKKERFSLILESASTNQTSMYLCASSLVATNEKLFFGSGTQLSVL.

The chain employs TRBV27 and TRBJ2-1, with 10 bases matching TRBD2. The CDR3 spans 17 residues. J gave up 12 bases and V 5 bases, and 19 bases lay outside the gene matches. Per the germline V gene, CDR1 is MNHEY and CDR2 is SMNVEV (reference sequence). The CDR3 DNA is TGTGCCAGCAGTCTAGGACTAGCGGCGGGGATGGATCTGGTGCAGTTCTTC. Protein product: CASSLGLAAGMDLVQFF.

The J gene is TRBJ2-4, the V gene TRBV7-2; 15 bases align to TRBD2. This CDR3 has 18 residues. V shed 4 bases, J shed 0 bases, and the junction held 4 bases outside the gene matches. Germline CDR1 and CDR2: SGHTA and FQGNSA. The CDR3 spells CASSWGLAGGGAKNIQYF. The CDR3 DNA reads as TGTGCCAGCAGCTGGGGACTAGCGGGAGGAGGAGCCAAAAACATTCAGTACTTC.

DNA for the CDR3: TGTGCCAGCAGCTTAGGGGCTTCTAACACCGGGGAGCTGTTTTTT. The encoded protein is CASSLGASNTGELFF. The chain employs TRBV5-6 and TRBJ2-2, with TRBD1 as a possible D gene (5 bases). This CDR3 region has 15 residues. Germline V gene lookup returns CDR1 SGHDT and CDR2 YYEEEE. V was trimmed by 2 bases and J by 2 bases, leaving 10 bases between them.

At least ten counts were recorded for this clone. This sample includes further DNA sequences coding for the same CDR3. The chain joins TRBV5-6 to TRBJ2-7; D not certain. Per germline, CDR1 SGHDT and CDR2 YYEEEE. This CDR3 region has 15 residues. V gave up 0 bases and J gave up 0 bases, with 10 bases separating them. CDR3 sequence (DNA): TGTGCCAGCAGCTTGGTCGGTTCGACCTCCTACGAGCAGTACTTC. Translated, it gives CASSLVGSTSYEQYF.

J is TRBJ1-2 and V is TRBV25-1; maybe TRBD1 (6 bases). V shed 2 bases and J shed 1 base, with 17 bases lying between them. Germline CDR1 MGHDK, CDR2 SYGVNS. The CDR3 extends over 17 amino acids. In DNA form, the CDR3 reads TGTGCCAGCAGTGAAGGGGGCAGGGGAAATCTTAACTATGGCTACACCTTC. Translated, it gives CASSEGGRGNLNYGYTF.

V usage is TRBV11-1 and J usage is TRBJ2-5; tentative D call: TRBD1 (5 bases). The germline V and J ends were trimmed by 5 bases and 7 bases, with 23 bases remaining between them. The CDR3 runs to 16 residues. Per the germline V gene, CDR1 is SGHAT and CDR2 is FQDESV (reference sequence). The CDR3 is CASSLPLGTGLGTQYF. The CDR3 coding sequence is TGTGCCAGCAGCCTTCCCTTGGGAACAGGCCTAGGGACCCAGTACTTC. The whole variable domain, filled in from reference TRBV11-1 and TRBJ2-5, reads EAEVAQSPRYKITEKSQAVAFWCDPISGHATLYWYRQILGQGPELLVQFQDESVVDDSQLPKDRFSAERLKGVDSTLKIQPAELGDSAMYLCASSLPLGTGLGTQYFGPGTRLLVL.

In this sample, this clone turned up a few times. At the DNA level, this CDR3 is encoded by other sequences in the same sample as well. This chain joins TRBV5-1 and TRBJ2-7; 11 positions agree with TRBD1. J gave up 2 bases and V 4 bases, and 2 bases lay outside the gene matches. The germline V gene has CDR1 SGHRS and CDR2 YFSETQ. This CDR3 is built from 14 residues. DNA for the CDR3: TGCGCCAGCAGCAGGGGACAGGGGGCCTACGAGCAGTACTTC. Protein product: CASSRGQGAYEQYF.

The table lists this clone with a few counts. The chain couples TRBV2 to TRBJ1-5, with D uncertain. This CDR3 has 15 amino acids. Germline CDR1 reads SNHLY; CDR2 reads FYNNEI. Trimming pared 6 bases from V and 4 bases from J, leaving 16 bases between. The CDR3 region has the DNA TGTGCCAGCAGGCAGGTTCGGATAGCAAATCAGCCCCAGCATTTT. The encoded protein is CASRQVRIANQPQHF.

The CDR3 DNA follows: TGTGCCAGCAGCCCGGCCCAGGGTTCCTATGGCTACACCTTC. Translation: CASSPAQGSYGYTF. This chain uses TRBV7-6 with TRBJ1-2; D is perhaps TRBD1 (5 bases). This CDR3 is 14 amino acids long. Germline V CDR1 and CDR2: SGHVS, FNYEAQ. Between the trimmed V and J ends, which lost 5 bases and 4 bases, there was a span of 14 bases. Based on the CDR3 plus reference TRBV7-6 and TRBJ1-2, the full variable domain is GAGVSQSPRYKVTKRGQDVALRCDPISGHVSLYWYRQALGQGPEFLTYFNYEAQQDKSGLPNDRFSAERPEGSISTLTIQRTEQRDSAMYRCASSPAQGSYGYTFGSGTRLTVV.

This clone was found a few times. J is TRBJ1-2 and V is TRBV7-2; no clear D gene. V lost 0 bases and J 3 bases, leaving 8 bases between the germline ends. There are 14 residues in the CDR3. CDR1 SGHTA and CDR2 FQGNSA come from the germline V gene. CDR3 sequence: CASSLARLDYGYTF. The CDR3 bases are TGTGCCAGCAGCTTAGCTAGGCTGGACTATGGCTACACCTTC.

The chain has TRBV21-1 and TRBJ2-2; the D call TRBD1 from the table was never checked on the DNA. TRBV21-1 is flagged as a pseudogene. The CDR3 is made up of 15 amino acids. For the CDR3, the DNA is TGTGCCAGCAGCAAAGCGGAGAAGGGGCCCGGGGAGCTGTTTTTT. Amino acids: CASSKAEKGPGELFF.

The CDR3 here is CASSLGPSGSRQFF. CDR3 coding DNA: TGTGCCAGCAGCTTAGGGCCTAGCGGGAGTCGGCAGTTCTTC. The chain has TRBV11-2 and TRBJ2-1; 10 bases agree with TRBD2. This CDR3 comprises 14 residues. V was clipped by 1 base and J by 12 bases; unmatched bases: 6. Germline V gives CDR1 SGHAT, CDR2 FQNNGV.

This chain links TRBV19 with TRBJ1-1; 8 nucleotides match TRBD1. V was clipped by 4 bases and J by 3 bases; unmatched bases: 10. The CDR3 contains 16 residues. Germline-derived CDR1 and CDR2 are LNHDA and SQIVND (reference sequence). CDR3 nucleotide sequence: TGTGCCAGTAGTACCCCTACAGGGGGTGTATACACTGAAGCTTTCTTT. It specifies CASSTPTGGVYTEAFF.

This chain connects TRBV25-1 to TRBJ2-7, with 7 nucleotides matching TRBD1. With V trimmed by 9 bases and J by 13 bases, 18 bases remained unmatched. CDR3 length equals 13 residues. Germline V gene sequence: CDR1 MGHDK, CDR2 SYGVNS. The DNA for the CDR3 is TGTGCCAGTTTCGAGTCCGTTACAGGGGCTAACTACTTC. Its translation is CASFESVTGANYF.

There are a few counts of this clone. This chain links TRBV28 with TRBJ1-2; TRBD1 is a possible D gene (5 bases). Trimming left V 6 bases short and J 13 bases short, with 21 bases between. CDR3 length: 13 residues. In germline, CDR1 is MDHEN, CDR2 SYDVKM. CDR3 region: CASSQPPGLAPTF. The CDR3 DNA follows: TGTGCCAGCAGCCAGCCCCCGGGACTCGCTCCCACCTTC.

This clone was found a few times. This chain joins TRBV7-3 and TRBJ2-3, with 9 bases lining up with TRBD2. V lost 4 bases, J lost 2 bases, and 16 bases stayed unmatched. The CDR3 spans 19 residues. CDR1 is SGHTA, CDR2 FQGTGA, per germline. The CDR3 loop is CASSSIGPGLAVPTDTQYF. As DNA, the CDR3 is TGTGCCAGCAGCTCTATAGGACCGGGACTAGCCGTTCCCACAGATACGCAGTATTTT.

The gene calls are TRBV27 and TRBJ2-6; TRBD1 agrees at 7 bases. The V segment lost 6 bases and the J segment 2 bases; nucleotides outside the gene matches: 4. CDR3 length: 15 amino acids. Germline values: CDR1 MNHEY, CDR2 SMNVEV (reference sequence). This chain's CDR3 is CASSYQGAGANVLTF. The CDR3 DNA reads as TGTGCCAGCAGCTACCAGGGGGCTGGGGCCAACGTCCTGACTTTC.

This clone was detected a few times. The genes are TRBV7-9 and TRBJ1-4, with unresolved D. V lost 1 base and J 7 bases, leaving 13 bases between the germline ends. This CDR3 comprises 15 residues. Germline values: CDR1 SEHNR, CDR2 FQNEAQ (reference sequence). The CDR3 sequence: CASSLGRVATEKLFF. For the CDR3, the DNA is TGTGCCAGCAGCTTAGGACGCGTCGCGACTGAAAAACTGTTTTTT.

This clone showed up just a few times. This sequence joins TRBV6-5 and TRBJ2-3; TRBD2 might be the D (5 bases). Trimming stripped 2 bases from V and 2 bases from J, with 11 bases between. The V gene's germline CDR1 is MNHEY and CDR2 SVGAGI. CDR3 size: 15 residues. CDR3 amino acids: CASSYHGLITDTQYF. The CDR3 DNA reads TGTGCCAGCAGTTACCATGGACTGATCACAGATACGCAGTATTTT.

V gene TRBV10-3 combines with J gene TRBJ2-7, with 11 positions matching TRBD2. Trimming cost V 6 bases and J 2 bases; bases outside gene matches: 6. This CDR3 spans 15 amino acids. The germline V gene encodes CDR1 ENHRY and CDR2 SYGVKD. The CDR3 nucleotides read TGTGCCATCAGCGTAGGACTAGCGGGCGCCTACGAGCAGTACTTC. Translating it yields CAISVGLAGAYEQYF.

V and J are TRBV5-6 and TRBJ2-7; TRBD1 aligns across 8 bases. V trimming: 4 bases; J trimming: 4 bases; junction bases outside the gene matches: 4. Germline-derived CDR1 and CDR2 are SGHDT and YYEEEE. This CDR3 region has 13 residues. CDR3 DNA sequence: TGTGCCAGCAGCACGGGACAGGAGTACGAGCAGTACTTC. It yields the protein CASSTGQEYEQYF. The full variable domain, completed using reference TRBV5-6 and TRBJ2-7, is DAGVTQSPTHLIKTRGQQVTLRCSPKSGHDTVSWYQQALGQGPQFIFQYYEEEERQRGNFPDRFSGHQFPNYSSELNVNALLLGDSALYLCASSTGQEYEQYFGPGTRLTVT.

This clone has just a few counts. The chain has TRBV11-2 and TRBJ2-3, with D maybe TRBD2 (6 bases). This CDR3 has 13 residues. Deletions cut 3 bases from V and 4 bases from J, with 8 bases between. Germline assignment: CDR1 SGHAT and CDR2 FQNNGV. The chain's CDR3 is CASSLRGADTQYF. As DNA, the CDR3 is TGTGCCAGCAGCTTGCGGGGTGCAGATACGCAGTATTTT.